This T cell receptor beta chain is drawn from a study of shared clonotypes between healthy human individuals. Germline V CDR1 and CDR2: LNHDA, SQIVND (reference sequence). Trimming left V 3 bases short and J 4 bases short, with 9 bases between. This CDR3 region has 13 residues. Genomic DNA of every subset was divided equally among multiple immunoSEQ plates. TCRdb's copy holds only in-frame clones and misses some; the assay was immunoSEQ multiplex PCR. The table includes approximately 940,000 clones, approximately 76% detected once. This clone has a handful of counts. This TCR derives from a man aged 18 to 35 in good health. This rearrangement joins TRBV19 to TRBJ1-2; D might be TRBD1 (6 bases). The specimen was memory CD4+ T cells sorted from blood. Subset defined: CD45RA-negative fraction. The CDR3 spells CASSIRGAYGYTF. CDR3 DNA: TGTGCCAGTAGTATCCGGGGGGCCTATGGCTACACCTTC.